The next 4 T cell receptor beta chains were all read from a single sample in a study of CD8 T cells in ankylosing spondylitis. Findings of the study overall: What appeared characteristic of ankylosing spondylitis blood was a TCR beta motif of several highly homologous variants.

TCRdb redid the calling of the 5' RACE reads with MiXCR, one entry per CDR3 protein. The table has hundreds of thousands of distinct CDR3 sequences, over 9.5% seen once; the top ten hold more than 0.5%. These receptors' antigens are unknown. The specimen sequenced was blood, either unsorted or a sorted T cell fraction (not recorded which). Source of these receptors: a male donor with ankylosing spondylitis.

The chain is built from TRBV20-1 and TRBJ2-5; 11 bases are a match to TRBD2. CDR1 DFQATT and CDR2 SNEGSKA come from the germline V gene (reference sequence). This CDR3 is 15 amino acids long. Unmatched junction bases numbered 8, after V lost 6 bases and J lost 2 bases. The CDR3 bases are TGCAGTGCCCCCGGGACTAGCGGAAATCAAGAGACCCAGTACTTC. The encoded protein is CSAPGTSGNQETQYF.

This clonotype was found a few times. The chain couples TRBV11-3 to TRBJ2-3; D may be TRBD1 or TRBD2 (5 bases each). This CDR3 contains 13 residues. Germline V CDR1 and CDR2: SGHNT, YENEEA. V lost 6 bases, J lost 4 bases, and 11 bases lay in between. The CDR3 loop is CASSSGSSDTQYF. In DNA form, the CDR3 reads TGTGCCAGCAGTTCAGGGAGTTCAGATACGCAGTATTTT.

There are a few counts of this clonotype. CDR3 sequence: CASSLVRSDEQFF. The CDR3 DNA follows: TGCGCCAGCAGCTTGGTCCGGAGCGATGAGCAGTTCTTC. The V call is TRBV5-1, the J call TRBJ2-1; D is unclear. The CDR3 consists of 13 residues. Germline CDR1 is SGHRS and CDR2 is YFSETQ. V was clipped by 0 bases and J by 8 bases, with 9 bases between them.

This sequence joins TRBV12-3 or TRBV12-4 and TRBJ1-4; no clear D. The CDR3 extends over 12 amino acids. V lost 9 bases, J lost 8 bases, and 13 bases lay in between. Written as DNA, the CDR3 is TGTGCCAGTATCAGATTCGGAGAAAAACTGTTTTTT. Translated: CASIRFGEKLFF.